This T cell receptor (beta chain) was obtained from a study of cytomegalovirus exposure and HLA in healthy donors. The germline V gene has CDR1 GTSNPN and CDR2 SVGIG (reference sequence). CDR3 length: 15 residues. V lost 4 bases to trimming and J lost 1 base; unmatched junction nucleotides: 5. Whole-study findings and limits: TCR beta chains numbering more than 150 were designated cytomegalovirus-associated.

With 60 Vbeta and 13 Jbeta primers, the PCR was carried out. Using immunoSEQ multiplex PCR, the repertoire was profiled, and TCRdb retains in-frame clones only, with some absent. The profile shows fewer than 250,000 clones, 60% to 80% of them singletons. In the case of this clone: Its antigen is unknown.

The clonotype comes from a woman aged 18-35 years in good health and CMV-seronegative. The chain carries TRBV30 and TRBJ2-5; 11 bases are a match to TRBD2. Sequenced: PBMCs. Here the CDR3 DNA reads TGTGCCTGGAAACTAGCGGGAGTCTTCCAAGAGACCCAGTACTTC. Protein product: CAWKLAGVFQETQYF.